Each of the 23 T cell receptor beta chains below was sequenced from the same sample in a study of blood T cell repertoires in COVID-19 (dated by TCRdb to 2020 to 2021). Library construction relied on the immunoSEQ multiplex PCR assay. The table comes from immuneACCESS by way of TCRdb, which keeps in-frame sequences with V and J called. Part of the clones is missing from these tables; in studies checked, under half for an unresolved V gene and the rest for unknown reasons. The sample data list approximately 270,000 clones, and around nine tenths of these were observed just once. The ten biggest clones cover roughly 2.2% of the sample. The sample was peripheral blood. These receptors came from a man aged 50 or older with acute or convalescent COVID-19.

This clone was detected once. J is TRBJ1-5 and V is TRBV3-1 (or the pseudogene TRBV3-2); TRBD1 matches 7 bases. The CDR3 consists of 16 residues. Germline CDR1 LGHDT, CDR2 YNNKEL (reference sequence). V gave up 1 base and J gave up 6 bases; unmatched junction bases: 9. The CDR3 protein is CASSQAGQGEGQPQHF. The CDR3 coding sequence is TGTGCCAGCAGCCAAGCCGGGCAGGGGGAAGGTCAGCCCCAGCATTTT.

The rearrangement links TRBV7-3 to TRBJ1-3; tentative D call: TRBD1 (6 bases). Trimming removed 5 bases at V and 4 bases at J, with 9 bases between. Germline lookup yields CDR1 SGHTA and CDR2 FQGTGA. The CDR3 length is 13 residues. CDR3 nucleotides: TGTGCCAGCAGCGCCGGACAGGGAAACACCATATATTTT. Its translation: CASSAGQGNTIYF.

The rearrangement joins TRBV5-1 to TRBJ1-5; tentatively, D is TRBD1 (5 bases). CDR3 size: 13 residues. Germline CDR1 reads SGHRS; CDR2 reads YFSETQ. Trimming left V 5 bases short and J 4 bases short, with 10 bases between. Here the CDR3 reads CASSQDTNQPQHF. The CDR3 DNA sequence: TGCGCCAGCAGTCAGGACACTAATCAGCCCCAGCATTTT.

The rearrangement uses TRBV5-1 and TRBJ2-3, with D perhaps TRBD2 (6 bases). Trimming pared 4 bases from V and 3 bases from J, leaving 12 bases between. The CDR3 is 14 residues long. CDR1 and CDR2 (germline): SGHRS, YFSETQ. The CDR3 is CASSASTRTDTQYF. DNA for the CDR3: TGCGCCAGCAGCGCCTCGACTAGGACAGATACGCAGTATTTT.

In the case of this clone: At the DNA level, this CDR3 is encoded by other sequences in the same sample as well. The CDR3 nucleotides are TGTGCCAGCAGCTTTGGACTAAGCACAGATACGCAGTATTTT. Translation: CASSFGLSTDTQYF. The genes are TRBV5-6 and TRBJ2-3; perhaps TRBD2 as D (6 bases). The V end was cut by 2 bases, the J end by 0 bases, with 7 bases between. Germline V gives CDR1 SGHDT, CDR2 YYEEEE. The length of the CDR3 is 14 residues. Looking up the rest from reference TRBV5-6 and TRBJ2-3 gives the full variable domain: DAGVTQSPTHLIKTRGQQVTLRCSPKSGHDTVSWYQQALGQGPQFIFQYYEEEERQRGNFPDRFSGHQFPNYSSELNVNALLLGDSALYLCASSFGLSTDTQYFGPGTRLTVL.

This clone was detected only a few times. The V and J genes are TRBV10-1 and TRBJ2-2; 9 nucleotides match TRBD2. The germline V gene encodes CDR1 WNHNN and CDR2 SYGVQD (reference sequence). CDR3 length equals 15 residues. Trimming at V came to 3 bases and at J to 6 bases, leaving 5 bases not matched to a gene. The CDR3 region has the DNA TGCGCCAGCAGTGATCGTGCGGGGGGGCCCGGGGAGCTGTTTTTT. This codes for CASSDRAGGPGELFF.

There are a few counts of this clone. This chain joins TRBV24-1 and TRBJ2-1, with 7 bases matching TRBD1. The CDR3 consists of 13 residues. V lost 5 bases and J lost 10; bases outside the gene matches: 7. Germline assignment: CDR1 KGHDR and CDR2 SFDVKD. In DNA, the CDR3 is TGTGCCACCAGTGCCGACAGGGCTGGGGAGCAGTTCTTC. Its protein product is CATSADRAGEQFF.

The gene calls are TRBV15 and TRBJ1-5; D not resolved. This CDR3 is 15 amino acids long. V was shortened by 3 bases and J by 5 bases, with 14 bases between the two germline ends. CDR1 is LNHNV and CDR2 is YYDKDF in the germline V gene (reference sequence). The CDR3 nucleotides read TGTGCCACCAGCAGCGATCCGGGAAGCCATCAGCCCCAGCATTTT. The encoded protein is CATSSDPGSHQPQHF.

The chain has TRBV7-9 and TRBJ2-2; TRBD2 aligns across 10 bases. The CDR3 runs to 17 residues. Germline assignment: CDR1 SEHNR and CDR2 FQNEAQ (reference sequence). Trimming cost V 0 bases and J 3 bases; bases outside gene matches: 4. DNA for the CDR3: TGTGCCAGCAGCTTAGCAGCAGCGGGGGGGCACACCGGGGAGCTGTTTTTT. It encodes CASSLAAAGGHTGELFF.

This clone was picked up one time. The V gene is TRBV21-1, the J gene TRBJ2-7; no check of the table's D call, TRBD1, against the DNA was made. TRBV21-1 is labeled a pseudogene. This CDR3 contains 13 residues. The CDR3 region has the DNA TGTGCCAGCAGCCGGACACAACCCTACGAGCAGTACTTC. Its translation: CASSRTQPYEQYF.

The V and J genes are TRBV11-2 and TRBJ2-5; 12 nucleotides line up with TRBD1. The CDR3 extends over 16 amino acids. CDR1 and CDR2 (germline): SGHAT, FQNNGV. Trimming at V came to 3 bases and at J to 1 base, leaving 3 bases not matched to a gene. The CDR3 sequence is CASSFGTGGAQETQYF. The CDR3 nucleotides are TGTGCCAGCAGCTTCGGGACAGGGGGCGCCCAAGAGACCCAGTACTTC.

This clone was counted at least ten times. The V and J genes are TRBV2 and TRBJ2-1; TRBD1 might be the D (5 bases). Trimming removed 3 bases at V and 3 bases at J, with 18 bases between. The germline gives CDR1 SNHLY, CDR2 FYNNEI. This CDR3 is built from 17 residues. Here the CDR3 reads CASSERLRGSFYNEQFF. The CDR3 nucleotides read TGTGCCAGCAGTGAGAGGCTAAGGGGAAGTTTCTACAATGAGCAGTTCTTC.

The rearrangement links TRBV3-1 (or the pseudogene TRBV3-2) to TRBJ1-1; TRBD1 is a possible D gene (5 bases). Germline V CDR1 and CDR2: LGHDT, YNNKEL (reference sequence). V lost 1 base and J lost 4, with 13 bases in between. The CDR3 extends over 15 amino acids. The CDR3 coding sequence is TGTGCCAGCAGCCAAGTCAGTGGTGGGGCCACTGAAGCTTTCTTT. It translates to CASSQVSGGATEAFF.

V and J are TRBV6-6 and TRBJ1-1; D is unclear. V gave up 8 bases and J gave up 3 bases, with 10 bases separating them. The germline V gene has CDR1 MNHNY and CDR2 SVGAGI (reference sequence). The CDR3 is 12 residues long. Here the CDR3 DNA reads TGTGCCAGCTGGCGTCGGGACACTGAAGCTTTCTTT. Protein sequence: CASWRRDTEAFF.

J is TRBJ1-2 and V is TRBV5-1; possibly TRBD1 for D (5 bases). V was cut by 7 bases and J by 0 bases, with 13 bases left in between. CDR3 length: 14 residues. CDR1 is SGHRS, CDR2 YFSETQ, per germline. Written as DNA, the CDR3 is TGCGCCAGCCGCGCGGGGGGTACTAACTATGGCTACACCTTC. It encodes CASRAGGTNYGYTF.

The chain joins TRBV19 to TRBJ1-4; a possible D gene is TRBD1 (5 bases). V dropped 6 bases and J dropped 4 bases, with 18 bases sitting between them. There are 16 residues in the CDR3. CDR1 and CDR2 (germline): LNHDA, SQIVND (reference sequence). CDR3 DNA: TGTGCCAGTAGCACACCTAGCGGGACGGTTAATGAAAAACTGTTTTTT. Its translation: CASSTPSGTVNEKLFF.

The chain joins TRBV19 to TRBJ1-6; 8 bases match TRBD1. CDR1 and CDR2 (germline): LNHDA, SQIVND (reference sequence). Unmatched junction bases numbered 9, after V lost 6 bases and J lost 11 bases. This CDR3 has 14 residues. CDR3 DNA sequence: TGTGCCAGTAGCGGACAGGGATCGAGGGCACCCCTCCACTTT. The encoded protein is CASSGQGSRAPLHF.

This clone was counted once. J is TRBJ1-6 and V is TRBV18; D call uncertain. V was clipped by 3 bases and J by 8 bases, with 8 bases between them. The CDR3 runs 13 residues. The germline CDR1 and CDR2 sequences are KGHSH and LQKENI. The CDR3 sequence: CASSPDGDSPLHF. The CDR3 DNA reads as TGTGCCAGCTCACCGGACGGGGATTCACCCCTCCACTTT.

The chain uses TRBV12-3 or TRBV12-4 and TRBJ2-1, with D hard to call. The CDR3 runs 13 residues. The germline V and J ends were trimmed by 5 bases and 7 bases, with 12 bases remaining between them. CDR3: CASSPMRLNEQFF. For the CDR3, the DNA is TGTGCCAGCAGTCCAATGAGGTTAAATGAGCAGTTCTTC.

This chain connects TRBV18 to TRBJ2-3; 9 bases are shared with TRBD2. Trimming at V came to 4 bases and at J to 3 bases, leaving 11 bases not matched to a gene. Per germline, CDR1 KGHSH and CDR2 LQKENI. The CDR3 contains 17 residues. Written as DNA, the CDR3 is TGTGCCAGCTCACTACCCACGGGAGCGGGGGGTACAGATACGCAGTATTTT. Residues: CASSLPTGAGGTDTQYF.

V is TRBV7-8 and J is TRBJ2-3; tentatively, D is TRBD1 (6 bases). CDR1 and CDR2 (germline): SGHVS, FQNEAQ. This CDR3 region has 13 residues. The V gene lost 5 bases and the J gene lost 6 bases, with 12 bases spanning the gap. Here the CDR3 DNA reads TGTGCCAGCAGCGGGTGGGACATTGATACGCAGTATTTT. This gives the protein CASSGWDIDTQYF.

DNA for the CDR3: TGTGCCAGCAGCGCCCCGGGAGGGGACGTGGAGCTGTTTTTT. Translating it yields CASSAPGGDVELFF. V usage is TRBV9 and J usage is TRBJ2-2; 8 bases map to TRBD2. The CDR3 length is 14 residues. The V gene end was trimmed by 3 bases and the J gene end by 10 bases; junction bases not matched to a gene: 8. In germline, CDR1 is SGDLS, CDR2 YYNGEE.

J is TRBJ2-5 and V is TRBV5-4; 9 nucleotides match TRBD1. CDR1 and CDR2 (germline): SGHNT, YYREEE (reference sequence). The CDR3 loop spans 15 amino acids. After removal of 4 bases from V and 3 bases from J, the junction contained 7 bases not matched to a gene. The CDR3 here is CASSPGQGEKETQYF. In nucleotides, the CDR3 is TGTGCCAGCAGCCCGGGACAGGGAGAAAAAGAGACCCAGTACTTC.